The 2 T cell receptor beta chains presented below share a single source sample, sequenced in a study of cytomegalovirus exposure and HLA in healthy donors. The assay was immunoSEQ multiplex PCR, and TCRdb's table has in-frame clones only and misses some. This sample yields under 200,000 clones, of which approximately 88% are seen a single time; under 7.5% belongs to the top ten. The sample consisted of PBMCs. These receptors all stem from a man aged 18 to 30 in good health and CMV-seropositive.

The chain links TRBV30 to TRBJ2-2, with D tentatively TRBD1 (5 bases). CDR3 size: 15 residues. V lost 4 bases and J 0 bases, leaving 12 bases between the germline ends. Germline CDR1 and CDR2: GTSNPN and SVGIG (reference sequence). The CDR3 reads CAWIQGAANTGELFF. The CDR3 DNA is TGTGCCTGGATTCAGGGCGCAGCGAACACCGGGGAGCTGTTTTTT. The full variable domain, its missing parts supplied by reference TRBV30 and TRBJ2-2, is SQTIHQWPATLVQPVGSPLSLECTVEGTSNPNLYWYRQAAGRGLQLLFYSVGIGQISSEVPQNLSASRPQDRQFILSSKKLLLSDSGFYLCAWIQGAANTGELFFGEGSRLTVL.

The chain couples TRBV6-5 to TRBJ1-5; 10 bases align to TRBD1. The CDR3 length is 15 residues. J gave up 3 bases and V 6 bases, and 5 bases lay outside the gene matches. Germline V gives CDR1 MNHEY, CDR2 SVGAGI. The CDR3 DNA follows: TGTGCCAGCAGGACCGGGACAGGGGACAATCAGCCCCAGCATTTT. Its protein product is CASRTGTGDNQPQHF.